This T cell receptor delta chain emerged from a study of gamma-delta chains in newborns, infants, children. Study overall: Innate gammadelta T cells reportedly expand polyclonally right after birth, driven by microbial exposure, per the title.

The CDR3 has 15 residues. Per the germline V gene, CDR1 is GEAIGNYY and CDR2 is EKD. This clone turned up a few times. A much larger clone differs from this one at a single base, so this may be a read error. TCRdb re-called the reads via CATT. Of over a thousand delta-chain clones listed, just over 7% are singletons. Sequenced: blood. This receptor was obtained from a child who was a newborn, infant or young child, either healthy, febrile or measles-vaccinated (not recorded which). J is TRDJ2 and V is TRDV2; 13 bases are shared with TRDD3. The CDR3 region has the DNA TGTGCCTGTGACGTACTGGGGGATACGCCAGCACAACCCTTCTTT. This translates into CACDVLGDTPAQPFF.